This T cell receptor beta chain stems from a study of T cells of healthy individuals. TCRdb passed the 5' RACE reads through MiXCR, listing each CDR3 protein once. The sample has around 98,000 distinct CDR3 sequences, approximately 18% seen once. Per germline, CDR1 ENHRY and CDR2 SYGVKD. This CDR3 comprises 16 residues. Trimming took 5 bases from V and 0 from J, leaving 11 bases between them. The clonotype originates from a human donor in good health. The rearrangement joins TRBV10-3 to TRBJ2-6; no firm D call. CDR3 in amino acids: CAISPAQYSGANVLTF. The CDR3 nucleotides read TGTGCCATCAGTCCCGCACAGTACTCTGGGGCCAACGTCCTGACTTTC.